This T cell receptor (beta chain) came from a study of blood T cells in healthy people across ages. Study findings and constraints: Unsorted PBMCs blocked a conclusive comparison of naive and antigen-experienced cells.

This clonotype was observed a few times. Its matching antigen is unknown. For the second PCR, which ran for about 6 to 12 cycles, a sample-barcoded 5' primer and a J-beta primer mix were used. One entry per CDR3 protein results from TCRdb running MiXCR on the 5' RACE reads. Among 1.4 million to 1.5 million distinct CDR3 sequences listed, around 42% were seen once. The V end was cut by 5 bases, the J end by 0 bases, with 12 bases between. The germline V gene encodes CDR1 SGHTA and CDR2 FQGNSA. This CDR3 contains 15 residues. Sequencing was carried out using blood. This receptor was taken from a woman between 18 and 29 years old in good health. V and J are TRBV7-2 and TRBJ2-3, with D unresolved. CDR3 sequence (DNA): TGTGCCAGCAGCCGATACTACACTAGCACAGATACGCAGTATTTT. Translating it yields CASSRYYTSTDTQYF.